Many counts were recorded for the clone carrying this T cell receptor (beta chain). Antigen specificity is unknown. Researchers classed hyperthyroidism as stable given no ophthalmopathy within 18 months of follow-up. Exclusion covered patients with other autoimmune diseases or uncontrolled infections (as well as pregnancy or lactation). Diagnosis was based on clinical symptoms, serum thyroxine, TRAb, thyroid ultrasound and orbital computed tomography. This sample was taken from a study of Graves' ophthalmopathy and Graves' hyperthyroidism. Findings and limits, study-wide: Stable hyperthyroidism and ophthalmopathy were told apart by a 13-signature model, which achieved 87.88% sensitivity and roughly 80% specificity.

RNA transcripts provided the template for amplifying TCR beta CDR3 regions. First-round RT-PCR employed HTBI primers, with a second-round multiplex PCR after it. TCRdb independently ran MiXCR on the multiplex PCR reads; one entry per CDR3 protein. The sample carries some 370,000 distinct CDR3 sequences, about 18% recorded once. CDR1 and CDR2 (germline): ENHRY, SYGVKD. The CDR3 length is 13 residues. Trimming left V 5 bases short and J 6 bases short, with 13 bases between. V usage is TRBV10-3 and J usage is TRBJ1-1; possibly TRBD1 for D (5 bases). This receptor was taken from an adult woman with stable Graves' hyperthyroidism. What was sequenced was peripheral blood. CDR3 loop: CAISTGGDSEAFF. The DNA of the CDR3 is TGTGCCATCAGTACGGGCGGGGACTCTGAAGCTTTCTTT.